These T cell receptor beta chains were read from a single sample in a study of blood T cells in healthy people across ages. TCRdb fed the 5' RACE reads into MiXCR, producing one record per CDR3 protein. Of approximately 800,000 distinct CDR3 sequences detected, about 61% appear once; the ten largest clones hold roughly 24%. The sequencing input was blood. The source is a man aged 35-49 years in good health. Both conserved end residues are part of each CDR3. D genes are given only for firm matches. For some rows the clone size is stated as once, few or many, or as a class when expanded; others skip it.

TRBJ2-5	-	-	TRBV28	TGTGCCAGCAGTTTAGGGGGAATAGGAGAGACCCAGTACTTC	CASSLGGIGETQYF
TRBJ1-4	once	-	TRBV20-1	TGCAGTGCTAGAAGGACAGCAACTAATGAAAAACTGTTTTTT	CSARRTATNEKLFF
TRBJ1-2	-	TRBD1	TRBV9	TGTGCCAGCAGCGTAGGACAGGGGAACTATGTCTACACCTTC	CASSVGQGNYVYTF
TRBJ2-4	-	-	TRBV5-5	TGTGCCAGCAGCTTCGCCAGTCAGGAGCAGTACTTC	CASSFASQEQYF
TRBJ2-7	-	TRBD2	TRBV6-5	TGTGCCAGCAGTTCCCCCACTAGCGGGAACCGCTACGAGCAGTACTTC	CASSSPTSGNRYEQYF
TRBJ2-7	-	TRBD2	TRBV6-2/TRBV6-3	TGTGCCAGCAGTTTCAGCGGGAGGGCCGAGCGGGGAATCTACGAGCAGTACTTC	CASSFSGRAERGIYEQYF
TRBJ2-7	-	TRBD1	TRBV7-9	TGTGCCAGCAGCCGAACGGACAGGGCCCCCTACGAGCAGTACTTC	CASSRTDRAPYEQYF
TRBJ2-7	-	TRBD2	TRBV24-1	TGTGCCACCGTAGCGGGAGCCCGTCAAACAAGAGCCTACGAGCAGTACTTC	CATVAGARQTRAYEQYF
TRBJ1-2	-	-	TRBV4-1	TGCGCCAGCAGCCAAGTAAGCGGGCCTAACTATGGCTACACCTTC	CASSQVSGPNYGYTF
TRBJ1-2	-	-	TRBV3-1	TGTGCCAGCAGCCATATCCGGGATCCGTGGGGCTACACCTTC	CASSHIRDPWGYTF
TRBJ1-2	few	-	TRBV11-1	TGTGCCAGCAGCTCTACTAGGGCGGGGACCTACTATGGCTACACCTTC	CASSSTRAGTYYGYTF
TRBJ1-6	few	TRBD1	TRBV11-2	TGTGCCAGCAGCATATTCACAGGGGGAGGAAAATCACCCCTCCACTTT	CASSIFTGGGKSPLHF
TRBJ2-5	once	-	TRBV5-6	TGTGCCAGCAGCACGATGACTAGGGTCATGCGGGAGACCCAGTACTTC	CASSTMTRVMRETQYF
TRBJ2-1	once	TRBD2	TRBV6-2/TRBV6-3	TGTGCCAGCCACCCCATTTTAGCGGGAGTGAAGGATGAGCAGTTCTTC	CASHPILAGVKDEQFF
TRBJ2-3	once	-	TRBV5-1	TGCGCCAGCAGCTTGACGGCTCCGGATACGCAGTATTTT	CASSLTAPDTQYF
TRBJ2-4	-	-	TRBV11-2	TGTGCCAGCAGCTTGGGGCAGGGAGGCATTCAGTACTTC	CASSLGQGGIQYF
TRBJ2-4	few	-	TRBV25-1	TGTGCCAGCAGGGGGTCCGCCAAAAACATTCAGTACTTC	CASRGSAKNIQYF
TRBJ2-5	-	-	TRBV20-1	TGCAGTGCTAGAGATTCGCAGGGAAAAGAGACCCAGTACTTC	CSARDSQGKETQYF
TRBJ2-3	few	TRBD2	TRBV29-1	TGCAGCGTTGCCAGCGGGAGTGCAGATACGCAGTATTTT	CSVASGSADTQYF
TRBJ2-5	-	-	TRBV6-5	TGTACCAGCAGTTACTCTCAGGGCTCACAGACCCAGTACTTC	CTSSYSQGSQTQYF
TRBJ2-3	-	TRBD2	TRBV6-2/TRBV6-3	TGTGCCAGCAGTTACTGGACTAGCGGAAGGCCGAACACAGATACGCAGTATTTT	CASSYWTSGRPNTDTQYF
TRBJ2-3	-	TRBD2	TRBV7-2	TGTGCCAGCAGCGTCAGGCCCGTCGGTGGTAGCGGGAGAAGAGATACGCAGTATTTT	CASSVRPVGGSGRRDTQYF
TRBJ1-4	-	-	TRBV12-3/TRBV12-4	TGTGCCAGCAGTTTAGGGCTCTATTCGGAGGAAAAACTGTTTTTT	CASSLGLYSEEKLFF
TRBJ2-1	-	-	TRBV7-9	TGTGCCAGCGGCGTAAAACAAGGATCCTACAATGAGCAGTTCTTC	CASGVKQGSYNEQFF
TRBJ2-1	-	TRBD1	TRBV12-3/TRBV12-4	TGTGCCAGCACGTTGGGGACAGTCGACAATGAGCAGTTCTTC	CASTLGTVDNEQFF
TRBJ1-5	-	-	TRBV20-1	TGCAGTGCTCGAGCAGGGAACAATCAGCCCCAGCATTTT	CSARAGNNQPQHF
TRBJ1-5	few	-	TRBV24-1	TGTGCCACCAGTCAGAGTAATCAGCCCCAGCATTTT	CATSQSNQPQHF
TRBJ2-1	-	TRBD2	TRBV7-9	TGTGCCAGCAGATCAGATAGCGGGAGGGACTACAATGAGCAGTTCTTC	CASRSDSGRDYNEQFF
TRBJ1-2	-	TRBD1	TRBV5-1	TGCGCCAGCAGCGCGGGACAGGCCCCTGGCTACACCTTC	CASSAGQAPGYTF
TRBJ2-3	-	TRBD1	TRBV27	TGTGCCAGCAGTCCCAGGGGGCAAAACACAGATACGCAGTATTTT	CASSPRGQNTDTQYF
TRBJ1-1	few	TRBD1	TRBV7-3	TGTGCCAGCAGCCGAACTGGGGGACAGGCGAACACTGAAGCTTTCTTT	CASSRTGGQANTEAFF
TRBJ2-7	-	TRBD1	TRBV28	TGTGCCAGCAAACCGGACAGGGACTTCGAGCAGTACTTC	CASKPDRDFEQYF
TRBJ2-7	-	-	TRBV4-3	TGCGCCAGCAGCAGGGGGGGACCTTCCTACGAGCAGTACTTC	CASSRGGPSYEQYF
TRBJ2-3	once	TRBD2	TRBV7-2	TGTGCCAGCAGCTCCTCTAGCGGGGTGGGCGTAGATACGCAGTATTTT	CASSSSSGVGVDTQYF
TRBJ2-6	-	TRBD1	TRBV5-1	TGCGCCAGCAGCTTGGAAGGGACAGCGAACTCTGGGGCCAACGTCCTGACTTTC	CASSLEGTANSGANVLTF
TRBJ2-1	-	-	TRBV9	TGTGCCAGCAGCTCCCGGGGGAGCGGCTACAATGAGCAGTTCTTC	CASSSRGSGYNEQFF
TRBJ2-3	-	TRBD2	TRBV7-2	TGTGCCAGCAGCTTATATCTAGCGGGAGCTTTAGATACGCAGTATTTT	CASSLYLAGALDTQYF
TRBJ2-6	-	TRBD1	TRBV7-2	TGTGCCAGCAGCTTACAGGGGGCAGGAGCGGGGGCCAACGTCCTGACTTTC	CASSLQGAGAGANVLTF
TRBJ2-1	-	TRBD1	TRBV12-3/TRBV12-4	TGTGCCAGCAGGGAGGACAGGGGCCGCTACAATGAGCAGTTCTTC	CASREDRGRYNEQFF
TRBJ1-2	-	-	TRBV28	TGTGCCAGCAACAAAAAACCCCTGACAGCATCACGCGGCTACACCTTC	CASNKKPLTASRGYTF
TRBJ1-2	-	-	TRBV7-2	TGTGCCAGCAGCTTCTCGACGGCCCCGGGCTACACCTTC	CASSFSTAPGYTF
TRBJ2-7	-	TRBD2	TRBV5-1	TGCGCCAGCAGCTTGTCCCCCCGGGGGGAAGGCGACGAGCAGTACTTC	CASSLSPRGEGDEQYF
TRBJ2-5	few	-	TRBV29-1	TGCAGCGTTGACAGGTTCGGGCGAGAGACCCAGTACTTC	CSVDRFGRETQYF
TRBJ2-3	few	-	TRBV27	TGTGCCAGCAGTTGGGTGGGAGATACGCAGTATTTT	CASSWVGDTQYF